The T cell receptor (beta chain) under discussion was sequenced for a study of OX40 agonist ivuxolimab in advanced cancers. Background on the whole study: Ivuxolimab, which targeted the costimulatory receptor OX40 (CD134), was an agonistic, fully human IgG2 monoclonal antibody. Intravenous ivuxolimab was administered to patients every 2 weeks at six dose levels: 0.01, 0.1, 0.3, 1.5, 3 and 10 mg/kg. Of the approximately 50 dose-escalation patients, hepatocellular carcinoma was present in roughly 19, melanoma in around 15, renal cell carcinoma in 9 and head and neck cancer in 9. The dose-escalation cohort was about 87% male with a mean age of around 64 years, ranging from 23 to 79. Patients were allowed to have had prior anti-PD-1, anti-PD-L1 or anti-CTLA-4 therapy, and approximately 40% of the dose-escalation patients had previously received checkpoint inhibitors. Partial responses occurred in three dose-escalation patients: two with cutaneous melanoma and one with hepatocellular carcinoma. Peripheral TCRbeta sequencing aimed to test whether ivuxolimab altered TCR sequence diversity and caused clonal T-cell expansion. The monotherapy dose-escalation portion (N ≈ 55 patients) of the phase I ivuxolimab trial is reported in the paper. The paper as a whole reports these results and caveats: Low levels of normalized T-cell clonal expansion were also shown by some nonresponding patients. After ivuxolimab, more expanded clones were found on average in CD8+ T cells than in CD4+ T cells. Which antigens the clonally expanded peripheral T cells were specific for was not determined. Partial responders in the 0.1-3.0 mg/kg groups had among the lowest normalized peripheral clonal expansion, especially among CD8+ T cells. At doses of 0.1 to 3.0 mg/kg, clonal expansion of both CD4+ and CD8+ blood T cells was observed from baseline to week 6.

The trial excluded patients who had a history of autoimmune disease or who were on systemic immunosuppression. Peripheral blood for TCR sequencing was drawn from every dose cohort at baseline, at cycle 4 day 1 and at cycle 7 day 1. The samples were taken from a phase I, first-in-human, multicenter, open-label dose-escalation trial of ivuxolimab. The trial enrolled adults with locally advanced or metastatic head and neck squamous cell, hepatocellular, melanoma or renal cell carcinoma. Before TCR sequencing, CD4+ and CD8+ T cells were separately sorted from peripheral blood. The CDR1 and CDR2 encoded by the germline V gene are SGHVS and FNYEAQ. Trimming leaves V shorter by 6 bases and J shorter by 2 bases, with the junction holding 7 bases beyond the gene matches. The CDR3 runs 16 residues from the cysteine to the phenylalanine. CDR3 DNA only is kept here, 48 bases in frame from base 1. In regard to this clone: Its antigen is still unknown. No base qualities exist here, and no much larger clone lies one base off it.

To sequence the TCRbeta CDR3 region, genomic DNA was isolated from the sorted cells. The immunoSEQ Assay was used for sequencing of TCRbeta CDR3 regions. In its TCRdb copy, this immuneACCESS table keeps in-frame sequences only and misses some clones. Where compared with another copy, unresolved V genes explain less than half of these, and the others have no known cause. The sample data list tens of thousands of clones, and approximately 85% of these were observed just once. 34% of the sample comes from the top ten. This receptor was obtained from an adult with an advanced solid tumor such as melanoma, head and neck, liver or kidney cancer. The sequencing used CD4+ or CD8+ T cells sorted from blood, collected in a trial of the OX40 agonist ivuxolimab. The chain uses TRBV7-6 and TRBJ2-1; TRBD2 agrees with 10 junctional bases. The CDR3 protein sequence reads: CASSPTSGIAYNEQFF. The nucleotide sequence reads as follows: TGTGCCAGCAGTCCAACTAGCGGGATTGCCTACAATGAGCAGTTCTTC.